Listed below are T cell receptor beta chains from one sample, sequenced in a study of a mutant IDH1 vaccine in newly diagnosed glioma. TCRdb's copy holds only in-frame clones and misses some; the assay was immunoSEQ multiplex PCR. Of some 64,000 clones listed, approximately 84% were seen once; the top ten hold approximately 9%. Their specific antigens are unknown. Sequences were derived from PBMCs, sampled from a glioma patient whose treatment included an IDH1 peptide vaccine. The receptors were sampled from a woman in her fifties or sixties with glioma. The CDR3 runs from the conserved cysteine through the conserved F or W. The D gene is left open where the match is weak. Some rows mark clone size as missing; the rest say once, few, many or name a class of expanded clone.

j_call | clone_size | d_call | v_call | cdr3_nt | cdr3_aa
TRBJ1-5 | NA | NA | TRBV30 | TGTGCCTGTTCAATCAGGGTAAGGAAGCCCCAGCATTTT | CACSIRVRKPQHF
TRBJ2-3 | NA | TRBD2 | TRBV29-1 | TGCAGCGTTGGGCGGGGGGGCGTTTTAGATACGCAGTATTTT | CSVGRGGVLDTQYF
TRBJ1-1 | NA | NA | TRBV5-1 | TGCGCCAGCAGCCTTACAGGGATGAACACTGAAGCTTTCTTT | CASSLTGMNTEAFF
TRBJ1-1 | NA | NA | TRBV28 | TGTGCCAGCATCGAGGCGGCCACCCCGGAAGCTTTCTTT | CASIEAATPEAFF
TRBJ2-2 | NA | TRBD1 | TRBV9 | TGTGCCAGCAGTTTACCGGGACAGGGGGCGATTGGCGGGGAGCTGTTTTTT | CASSLPGQGAIGGELFF
TRBJ1-2 | NA | TRBD1 | TRBV6-4 | TGTGCCAGCAGTTCCGGACAGGGTAGCTATGGCTACACCTTC | CASSSGQGSYGYTF
TRBJ1-4 | NA | NA | TRBV27 | TGTGCCAGCAGTTTGCGGGGGTCAAGGGAAAAACTGTTTTTT | CASSLRGSREKLFF
TRBJ2-7 | once | TRBD2 | TRBV2 | TGTGCCAGCAGCCCCCTCGGACTAGCGGGGGAGGTCTACGAGCAGTACTTC | CASSPLGLAGEVYEQYF
TRBJ1-6 | NA | TRBD1 | TRBV19 | TGTGCCAGTGGGACAGGACCATCACCCCTCCACTTT | CASGTGPSPLHF
TRBJ1-1 | NA | NA | TRBV9 | TGTGCCAGCAGCCCCCCCGGGGCCTACATGAACACTGAAGCTTTCTTT | CASSPPGAYMNTEAFF
TRBJ1-3 | NA | NA | TRBV6-5 | TGTGCCAGCAGTTACTCAGGTAGCTCTGGAAACACCATATATTTT | CASSYSGSSGNTIYF
TRBJ1-2 | NA | TRBD1 | TRBV5-6 | TGTGCCAGCAGCCGGGGGACAGGGCCAGAGGAGGGTACGTACTATGGCTACACCTTC | CASSRGTGPEEGTYYGYTF
TRBJ2-7 | NA | NA | TRBV4-3 | TGCGCCAGCAGCCTAGGACAGAGTCAACCCTACGAGCAGTACTTC | CASSLGQSQPYEQYF
TRBJ2-3 | once | NA | TRBV29-1 | TGCAGCGTTGATCCTGAGGCGCCAGATACGCAGTATTTT | CSVDPEAPDTQYF
TRBJ1-1 | NA | NA | TRBV6-4 | TGTGCCAGCAGTGGAGACAGCGCGGACACTGAAGCTTTCTTT | CASSGDSADTEAFF
TRBJ1-2 | NA | NA | TRBV4-3 | TGCGCCAGCAGCCAGGCAGCGGGGGTCTACACCTTC | CASSQAAGVYTF
TRBJ1-3 | NA | NA | TRBV5-6 | TGTGCCAGCAGCCCCGGCGTAGGGGCAAGGGGAAACACCATATATTTT | CASSPGVGARGNTIYF
TRBJ2-3 | NA | TRBD1 | TRBV19 | TGTGCCAGTAGTATAGCGTCAGGGGGTAGCACAGATACGCAGTATTTT | CASSIASGGSTDTQYF
TRBJ1-5 | NA | NA | TRBV5-1 | TGCGCCAGCAGCCCAGACCAGAATCAGCCCCAGCATTTT | CASSPDQNQPQHF
TRBJ1-5 | NA | NA | TRBV7-2 | TGTGCCAGCAGTGCGGGATCCCGATCGCCCCAGCATTTT | CASSAGSRSPQHF
TRBJ1-3 | NA | NA | TRBV7-9 | TGTGCCAGCAGCATTCAGCGAGGGGTTGACACCATATATTTT | CASSIQRGVDTIYF
TRBJ2-7 | once | TRBD1 | TRBV6-5 | TGTGCCAGCAGTTACTCGGGGACAGGGGTCTACGAGCAGTACTTC | CASSYSGTGVYEQYF
TRBJ2-2 | NA | NA | TRBV4-3 | TGCGCCAGCAGCCAAGTCCACCCCGGGGCCGGGGAGCTGTTTTTT | CASSQVHPGAGELFF
TRBJ1-4 | once | NA | TRBV19 | TGTGCCAGTAGTCCCCGTCAAGGGGGGCGGGAAAAACTGTTTTTT | CASSPRQGGREKLFF
TRBJ1-4 | NA | NA | TRBV5-5 | TGTGCCAGCAGCCCCGAGGGAGGGAGTCCGAGGAATGGTGAAAAACTGTTTTTT | CASSPEGGSPRNGEKLFF
TRBJ2-1 | NA | TRBD1 | TRBV5-4 | TGTGCCAGCAGCCCAGGGACAGGGGGGGGCTTAAATGAGCAGTTCTTC | CASSPGTGGGLNEQFF
TRBJ1-1 | NA | NA | TRBV11-3 | TGTGCCAGCAGCTTAGAGAGGAACACTGAAGCTTTCTTT | CASSLERNTEAFF
TRBJ2-5 | NA | TRBD1 | TRBV18 | TGTGCCAGCTCACCACGTTCCGGGACAGCCTTGAAAGAGACCCAGTACTTC | CASSPRSGTALKETQYF
TRBJ1-1 | NA | NA | TRBV7-3 | TGTGCCAGCAGCTTAAGGAGGGGCCCTCACACTGAAGCTTTCTTT | CASSLRRGPHTEAFF
TRBJ1-3 | NA | NA | TRBV2 | TGTGCCAGCAGCCTACAGGGAACTGGAAACACCATATATTTT | CASSLQGTGNTIYF
TRBJ1-1 | NA | NA | TRBV28 | TGTGCCAGCAGTTTAGGTGAAGCTTTCTTT | CASSLGEAFF
TRBJ2-5 | NA | NA | TRBV7-2 | TGTGCCAGCGGCAACAGAGGGACTTTGGAGACCCAGTACTTC | CASGNRGTLETQYF
TRBJ1-2 | NA | NA | TRBV19 | TGTGCCAGTAGTATCAGGGGCGGTGGCTACACCTTC | CASSIRGGGYTF
TRBJ1-3 | NA | TRBD1 | TRBV10-3 | TGTGCCATCAGTGAGGACAGGGCAAAAAACACCATATATTTT | CAISEDRAKNTIYF
TRBJ2-6 | once | NA | TRBV11-3 | TGTGCCAGCAGCTATGCCGGGACACCCCAATCCGTCCTGACTTTC | CASSYAGTPQSVLTF
TRBJ1-2 | NA | NA | TRBV11-2 | TGTGCCAGCAGCGGGCGAGGTGGCTACACCTTC | CASSGRGGYTF